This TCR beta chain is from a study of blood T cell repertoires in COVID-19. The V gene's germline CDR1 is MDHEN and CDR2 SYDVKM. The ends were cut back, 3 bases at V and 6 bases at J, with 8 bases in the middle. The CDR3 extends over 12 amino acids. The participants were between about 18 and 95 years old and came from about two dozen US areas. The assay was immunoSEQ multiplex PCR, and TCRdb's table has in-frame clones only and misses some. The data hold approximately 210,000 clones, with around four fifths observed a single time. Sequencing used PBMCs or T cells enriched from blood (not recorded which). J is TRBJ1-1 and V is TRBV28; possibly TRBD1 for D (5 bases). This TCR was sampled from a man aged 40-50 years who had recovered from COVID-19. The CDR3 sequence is CASSFLGAEAFF. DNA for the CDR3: TGTGCCAGCAGTTTCCTAGGGGCTGAAGCTTTCTTT.